This T cell receptor (beta chain) is from a study of T cell repertoires in ileal Crohn's disease. Study results and limitations: All patients with clonality above 26.8% had endoscopic recurrence.

V was shortened by 1 base and J by 0 bases, with 16 bases between the two germline ends. Germline V gene sequence: CDR1 SGHNT, CDR2 YYREEE (reference sequence). This CDR3 comprises 17 residues. As to time point: neoterminal ileum biopsy at postoperative endoscopy, about 6 months after surgery. Notes on this clone: As yet, its antigen is unknown.

Sequencing used immunoSEQ multiplex PCR; TCRdb keeps in-frame clones, though not all of them. The table shows several thousand clones, with 79% occurring only once. The chain carries TRBV5-4 and TRBJ1-1; perhaps TRBD1 as D (6 bases). What was sequenced was ileal tissue. The receptor comes from an adult with Crohn's disease. CDR3 sequence reads: CASSLSQGSLMNTEAFF. The DNA of the CDR3 is TGTGCCAGCAGCTTGTCGCAGGGGTCCCTCATGAACACTGAAGCTTTCTTT.